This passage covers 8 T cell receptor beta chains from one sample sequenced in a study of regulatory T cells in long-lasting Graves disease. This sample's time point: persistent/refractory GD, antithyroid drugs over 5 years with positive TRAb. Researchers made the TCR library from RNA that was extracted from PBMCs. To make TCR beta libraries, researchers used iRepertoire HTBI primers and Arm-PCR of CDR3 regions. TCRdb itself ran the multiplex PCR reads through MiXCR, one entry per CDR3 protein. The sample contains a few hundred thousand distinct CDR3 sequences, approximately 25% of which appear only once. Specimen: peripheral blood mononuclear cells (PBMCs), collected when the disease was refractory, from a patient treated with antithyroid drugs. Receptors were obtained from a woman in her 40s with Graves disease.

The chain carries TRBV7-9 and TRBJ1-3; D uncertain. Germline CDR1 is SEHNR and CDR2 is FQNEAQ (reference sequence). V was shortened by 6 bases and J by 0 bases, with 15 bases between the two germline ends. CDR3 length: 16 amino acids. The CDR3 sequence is CASRLHGRSSGNTIYF. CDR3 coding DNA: TGTGCCAGCAGACTGCACGGACGGTCCTCTGGAAACACCATATATTTT.

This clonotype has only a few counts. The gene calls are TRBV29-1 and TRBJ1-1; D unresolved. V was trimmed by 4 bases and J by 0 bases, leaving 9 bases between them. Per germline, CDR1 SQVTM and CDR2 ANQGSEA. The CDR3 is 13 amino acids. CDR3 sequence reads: CSVVIVVNTEAFF. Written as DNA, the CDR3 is TGCAGCGTTGTAATAGTGGTGAACACTGAAGCTTTCTTT.

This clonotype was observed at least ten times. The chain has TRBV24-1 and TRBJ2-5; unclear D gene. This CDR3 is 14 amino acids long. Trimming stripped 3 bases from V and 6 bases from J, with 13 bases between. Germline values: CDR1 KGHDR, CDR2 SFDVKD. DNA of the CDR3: TGTGCCACCAGTGATCCGGACCCTGAGCAGACCCAGTACTTC. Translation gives CATSDPDPEQTQYF.

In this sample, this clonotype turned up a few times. CDR3 amino acids: CASSKDGSNYGYTF. CDR3 DNA: TGTGCCAGTAGTAAGGACGGATCTAACTATGGCTACACCTTC. The rearrangement uses TRBV19 and TRBJ1-2; the D is unclear. The V end was cut by 4 bases, the J end by 0 bases, with 9 bases between. This CDR3 is 14 amino acids long. The germline V gene has CDR1 LNHDA and CDR2 SQIVND (reference sequence).

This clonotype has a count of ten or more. The CDR3 spells CASSSRDSTYEQYF. In nucleotides, the CDR3 is TGTGCCAGCAGTTCCCGGGACTCTACCTACGAGCAGTACTTC. J is TRBJ2-7 and V is TRBV28, with D perhaps matching TRBD2 (6 bases). The length of the CDR3 is 14 residues. CDR1 is MDHEN, CDR2 SYDVKM, per germline. V was pared by 4 bases and J by 2 bases, with 12 bases between. The full variable domain, rest sourced from reference TRBV28 and TRBJ2-7, is DVKVTQSSRYLVKRTGEKVFLECVQDMDHENMFWYRQDPGLGLRLIYFSYDVKMKEKGDIPEGYSVSREKKERFSLILESASTNQTSMYLCASSSRDSTYEQYFGPGTRLTVT.

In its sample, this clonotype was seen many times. The CDR3 loop reads CASSKGTGGAKTEAFF. CDR3 DNA: TGTGCCAGCAGCAAGGGGACAGGGGGCGCAAAAACTGAAGCTTTCTTT. The genes are TRBV6-1 and TRBJ1-1; 12 nucleotides agree with TRBD1. This CDR3 has 16 residues. The V and J ends lost 6 bases and 5 bases, in that order; junction bases with no gene match: 10. Per germline, CDR1 MNHNS and CDR2 SASEGT.

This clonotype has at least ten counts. In DNA form, the CDR3 reads TGTGCCATCAGTGAAGGTCTAGAGACCCAGTACTTC. Its protein product is CAISEGLETQYF. The V call is TRBV10-3, the J call TRBJ2-5; D is undetermined. V gave up 3 bases and J gave up 4 bases, with 6 bases separating them. The CDR3 is 12 residues long. Germline V lookup: CDR1 ENHRY, CDR2 SYGVKD.

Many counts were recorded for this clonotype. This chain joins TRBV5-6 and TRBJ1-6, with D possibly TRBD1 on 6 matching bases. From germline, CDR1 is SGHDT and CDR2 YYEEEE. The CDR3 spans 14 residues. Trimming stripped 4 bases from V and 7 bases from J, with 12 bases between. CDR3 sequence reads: CASSPWTVNSPLHF. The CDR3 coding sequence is TGTGCCAGCAGCCCCTGGACAGTAAATTCACCCCTCCACTTT.